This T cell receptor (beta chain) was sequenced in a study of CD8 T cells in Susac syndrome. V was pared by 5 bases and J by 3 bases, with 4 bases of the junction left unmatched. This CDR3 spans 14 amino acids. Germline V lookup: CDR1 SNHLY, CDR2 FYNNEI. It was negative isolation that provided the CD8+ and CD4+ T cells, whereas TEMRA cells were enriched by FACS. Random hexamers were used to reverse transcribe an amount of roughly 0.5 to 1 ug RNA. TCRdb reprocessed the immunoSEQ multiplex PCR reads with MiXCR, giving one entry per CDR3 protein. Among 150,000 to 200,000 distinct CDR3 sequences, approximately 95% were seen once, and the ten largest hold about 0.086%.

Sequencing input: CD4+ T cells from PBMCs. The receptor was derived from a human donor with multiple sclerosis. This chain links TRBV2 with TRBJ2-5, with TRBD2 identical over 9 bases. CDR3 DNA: TGTGCCAGCAGTCGATCTAGCGGGAAAGAGACCCAGTACTTC. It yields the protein CASSRSSGKETQYF.